This T cell receptor (beta chain) was sequenced in a study of Ad26.COV2.S vaccination and SARS-CoV-2 variants. Overall study: Donor allocation was to the COV1001 Ad26.COV2.S trial arm.

Some clones are missing from TCRdb's copy, which holds only in-frame ones; the method was immunoSEQ multiplex PCR. Here the sample spans around 270,000 clones, 87% being singletons. Treatment denoted: around 19 received Ad26.COV2.S at low or high dose, single or two shots; 5 received placebo; per-sample allocation not given. Sample collection was performed on day 63 after the first vaccine or placebo injection. V shed 8 bases and J 9 bases; nucleotides not matched to a gene: 4. CDR1 is MNHEY and CDR2 is SVGAGI in the germline V gene. The CDR3 contains 13 residues. The gene calls are TRBV6-5 and TRBJ1-6; the match to TRBD1 covers 10 bases. The sequencing here drew on peripheral blood, taken in a trial of Ad26.COV2.S vaccine versus placebo. This clonotype was obtained from a person between 18 and 65 years old who received the Ad26.COV2.S COVID-19 vaccine or a placebo. The chain's CDR3 is CASGRDRGSPLHF. The CDR3 coding sequence is TGTGCCAGCGGTCGGGACAGGGGTTCACCCCTCCACTTT.